These 17 T cell receptor beta chains were all obtained from the same sample, sequenced in a study of OX40 agonist ivuxolimab in advanced cancers. The library relied on the immunoSEQ multiplex PCR assay. Sourced from immuneACCESS, this table was stored by TCRdb with only in-frame sequences that have V and J called. A share of the clones is absent; for the studies checked, an unresolved V gene accounts for under half, and the remainder has no known explanation. The sample contains 75,000 to 100,000 clones, 70% to 90% of them found a single time. In total, the top ten clones hold roughly 2.1% of the sample. Sequenced here: CD4+ or CD8+ T cells sorted from blood, sampled in a trial of the OX40 agonist ivuxolimab. The origin of the receptors is an adult with an advanced solid tumor such as melanoma, head and neck, liver or kidney cancer.

V is TRBV14 and J is TRBJ1-4; unclear D gene. The germline V and J ends were trimmed by 3 bases and 8 bases, with 4 bases remaining between them. Germline V gives CDR1 SGHDN, CDR2 FVKESK. CDR3 length equals 11 residues. The CDR3 is CASSHGEKLFF. CDR3 sequence (DNA): TGTGCCAGCAGCCATGGGGAAAAACTGTTTTTT.

This chain joins TRBV6-1 and TRBJ2-6, with TRBD1 as a possible D gene (6 bases). The CDR3 contains 14 residues. Germline V CDR1 and CDR2: MNHNS, SASEGT. The V end was cut by 7 bases, the J end by 4 bases, with 11 bases between. This CDR3 reads CASTQGSGANVLTF. The CDR3 nucleotides read TGTGCCAGCACCCAGGGGTCCGGGGCCAACGTCCTGACTTTC.

The chain joins TRBV18 to TRBJ2-5; D unclear. The V gene's germline CDR1 is KGHSH and CDR2 LQKENI. Trimming pared 4 bases from V and 2 bases from J, leaving 8 bases between. The CDR3 is made up of 13 amino acids. The CDR3 sequence: CASSRGTQETQYF. The CDR3 nucleotides read TGTGCCAGCTCACGAGGCACACAAGAGACCCAGTACTTC.

The chain joins TRBV6-5 to TRBJ2-1; D uncertain. The CDR3 length is 11 residues. With 8 bases removed from V and 6 bases from J, the gap between germline ends came to 8 bases. Germline lookup yields CDR1 MNHEY and CDR2 SVGAGI. The CDR3 DNA is TGTGCCAGCGGTGATCTCAATGAGCAGTTCTTC. Its protein product is CASGDLNEQFF.

This clone came up a few times. The DNA is omitted, as the CDR3 cannot be located on it reliably, and the CDR3 follows TCRdb's listing. The rearrangement joins TRBV25-1 to TRBJ2-1; the DNA was not used to check the table's D call, TRBD1. Germline V lookup: CDR1 MGHDK, CDR2 SYGVNS. A total of 16 residues make up the CDR3, ends included. CDR3 loop: CASSTNRGNFGNEQFF.

The V and J genes are TRBV19 and TRBJ2-7, with D tentatively TRBD2 (6 bases). The CDR3 is 14 amino acids. Germline loops: CDR1 LNHDA, CDR2 SQIVND (reference sequence). Trimming pared 4 bases from V and 1 base from J, leaving 11 bases between. The CDR3 region has the DNA TGTGCCAGTAGTAGGGGGGAGTTATCCTACGAGCAGTACTTC. It yields the protein CASSRGELSYEQYF.

This clone has just a few counts. This rearrangement joins TRBV5-1 to TRBJ2-5, with 7 positions matching TRBD1. V lost 0 bases to trimming and J lost 1 base; unmatched junction nucleotides: 3. The CDR3 has 15 amino acids. The germline CDR1 and CDR2 sequences are SGHRS and YFSETQ. DNA for the CDR3: TGCGCCAGCAGCTTGGCGGGACAGCTCCAAGAGACCCAGTACTTC. Its translation: CASSLAGQLQETQYF.

This chain connects TRBV27 to TRBJ1-6; perhaps TRBD1 as D (6 bases). The CDR3 runs 16 residues. V was trimmed by 1 base and J by 7 bases, leaving 14 bases between them. Per the germline V gene, CDR1 is MNHEY and CDR2 is SMNVEV (reference sequence). CDR3 region: CASSLFPLGANSPLHF. The CDR3 DNA follows: TGTGCCAGCAGTTTATTCCCTTTGGGGGCCAATTCACCCCTCCACTTT.

The chain combines TRBV2 with TRBJ2-1; 9 bases align to TRBD2. CDR3 size: 15 residues. CDR1 is SNHLY, CDR2 FYNNEI, per germline. The J segment lost 6 bases and the V segment lost 2 bases, leaving 5 bases of the junction unmatched. This chain's CDR3 is CASSEQLLAGNEQFF. CDR3 coding DNA: TGTGCCAGCAGTGAACAGCTACTAGCGGGCAATGAGCAGTTCTTC.

The gene calls are TRBV19 and TRBJ1-3, with unresolved D. There are 16 residues in the CDR3. Trimming took 3 bases from V and 0 from J, leaving 12 bases between them. Per the germline V gene, CDR1 is LNHDA and CDR2 is SQIVND (reference sequence). For the CDR3, the DNA is TGTGCCAGTAGTATCCGGTACTCCGACTCTGGAAACACCATATATTTT. Translation: CASSIRYSDSGNTIYF. The full variable domain, in which reference TRBV19 and TRBJ1-3 provide the parts outside the CDR3, is DGGITQSPKYLFRKEGQNVTLSCEQNLNHDAMYWYRQDPGQGLRLIYYSQIVNDFQKGDIAEGYSVSREKKESFPLTVTSAQKNPTAFYLCASSIRYSDSGNTIYFGEGSWLTVV.

The chain is built from TRBV5-1 and TRBJ2-7; D is uncertain. Germline V lookup: CDR1 SGHRS, CDR2 YFSETQ. The CDR3 has 13 residues. Trimming pared 1 base from V and 5 bases from J, leaving 10 bases between. The CDR3 protein is CASSLSPGHEQYF. The CDR3, as DNA: TGCGCCAGCAGCTTGTCCCCAGGCCACGAGCAGTACTTC.

The chain is built from TRBV19 and TRBJ1-5; D remains ambiguous. The CDR3 sequence is 13 residues long. V was clipped by 7 bases and J by 0 bases, with 7 bases between them. CDR1 is LNHDA, CDR2 SQIVND, per germline (reference sequence). The CDR3 coding sequence is TGTGCCAGTACGGGGAATAGCAATCAGCCCCAGCATTTT. Translated, it gives CASTGNSNQPQHF.

The chain has TRBV11-2 and TRBJ2-7; 7 positions match TRBD2. This CDR3 is built from 18 residues. Germline V gives CDR1 SGHAT, CDR2 FQNNGV. V gave up 5 bases and J gave up 0 bases; unmatched junction bases: 16. CDR3 protein: CASSVSVASGDLSYEQYF. Here the CDR3 DNA reads TGTGCCAGCAGCGTTAGCGTAGCTAGCGGAGATCTCTCCTACGAGCAGTACTTC. Variable domain in full (rest from reference TRBV11-2 and TRBJ2-7): EAGVAQSPRYKIIEKRQSVAFWCNPISGHATLYWYQQILGQGPKLLIQFQNNGVVDDSQLPKDRFSAERLKGVDSTLKIQPAKLEDSAVYLCASSVSVASGDLSYEQYFGPGTRLTVT.

V gene TRBV19 combines with J gene TRBJ2-3; perhaps D is TRBD1 or TRBD2 (5 bases each). V was trimmed by 4 bases and J by 3 bases, leaving 11 bases between them. The CDR3 has 14 residues. Germline lookup yields CDR1 LNHDA and CDR2 SQIVND (reference sequence). CDR3 protein: CASSKGRATDTQYF. The DNA of the CDR3 is TGTGCCAGTAGTAAGGGGAGAGCTACAGATACGCAGTATTTT.

The chain links TRBV7-8 to TRBJ2-3; no definite D call. The germline V and J ends were trimmed by 1 base and 3 bases, with 8 bases remaining between them. CDR3 length: 14 amino acids. Germline-derived CDR1 and CDR2 are SGHVS and FQNEAQ. The CDR3 loop is CASSLERGTDTQYF. For the CDR3, the DNA is TGTGCCAGCAGCTTAGAACGTGGGACAGATACGCAGTATTTT.

V usage is TRBV6-1 and J usage is TRBJ2-2, with unresolved D. Per germline, CDR1 MNHNS and CDR2 SASEGT. The CDR3 is 13 amino acids. Trimming removed 5 bases from V and 6 bases from J, with 10 bases in between. The CDR3 sequence: CASSPPGAGELFF. The DNA of the CDR3 is TGTGCCAGCAGTCCCCCCGGCGCCGGGGAGCTGTTTTTT.

The chain combines TRBV19 with TRBJ1-5; D gene unclear. The ends were cut back, 3 bases at V and 6 bases at J, with 9 bases in the middle. CDR3 length: 13 amino acids. CDR1 is LNHDA, CDR2 SQIVND, per germline (reference sequence). This chain's CDR3 is CASSMYLFQPQHF. The CDR3 coding sequence is TGTGCCAGTAGTATGTATTTATTTCAGCCCCAGCATTTT.